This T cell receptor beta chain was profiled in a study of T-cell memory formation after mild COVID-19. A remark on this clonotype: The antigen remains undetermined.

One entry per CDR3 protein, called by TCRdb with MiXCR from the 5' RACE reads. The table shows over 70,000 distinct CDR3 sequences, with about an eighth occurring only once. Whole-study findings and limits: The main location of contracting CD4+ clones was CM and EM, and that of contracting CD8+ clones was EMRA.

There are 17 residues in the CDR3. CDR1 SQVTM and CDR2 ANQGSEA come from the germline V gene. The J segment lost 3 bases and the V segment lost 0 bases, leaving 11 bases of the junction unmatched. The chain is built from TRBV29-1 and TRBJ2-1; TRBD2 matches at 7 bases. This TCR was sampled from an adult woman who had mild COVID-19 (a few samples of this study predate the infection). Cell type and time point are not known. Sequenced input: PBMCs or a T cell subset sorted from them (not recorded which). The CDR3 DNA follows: TGCAGCGTTGAAGATAGGAGGGTAGCGGGTTTCTACAATGAGCAGTTCTTC. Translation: CSVEDRRVAGFYNEQFF.